The 25 T cell receptor beta chains given below trace back to one sample, sequenced in a study of blood T cell repertoires in COVID-19. Only in-frame clones appear in the TCRdb table, and some are missing; sequencing was by immunoSEQ multiplex PCR. The sample lists fewer than 110,000 clones, roughly nine tenths occurring once. Sequencing was carried out using peripheral blood. Receptor source: a man aged 45-65 years with acute or convalescent COVID-19.

This sequence joins TRBV7-9 and TRBJ1-4; no clear D. V was cut by 5 bases and J by 2 bases, with 12 bases left in between. Germline V gene sequence: CDR1 SEHNR, CDR2 FQNEAQ (reference sequence). The CDR3 loop spans 15 amino acids. The CDR3 reads CASSQGGSTNEKLFF. The CDR3 DNA reads TGTGCCAGCAGCCAAGGAGGATCGACTAATGAAAAACTGTTTTTT.

The chain has TRBV19 and TRBJ1-1, with D possibly being TRBD1 (5 bases). V was clipped by 7 bases and J by 1 base, with 16 bases between them. Per germline, CDR1 LNHDA and CDR2 SQIVND (reference sequence). CDR3 length: 15 amino acids. CDR3 protein: CASKTGEITNTEAFF. The CDR3 DNA sequence: TGTGCCAGTAAGACGGGGGAAATAACGAACACTGAAGCTTTCTTT.

The chain combines TRBV2 with TRBJ1-5, with TRBD1 matching over 8 bases. This CDR3 region has 13 residues. Looked up from germline, CDR1 is SNHLY and CDR2 is FYNNEI. J was trimmed by 9 bases and V by 5 bases; bases with no gene match: 6. The CDR3 DNA reads as TGTGCCAGCAGTCGGGACAGGTGGTCGCCCCAGCATTTT. It specifies CASSRDRWSPQHF.

The CDR3 loop reads CARNRDSPNTEAFF. CDR3 DNA sequence: TGTGCTCGGAACCGGGACAGTCCGAACACTGAAGCTTTCTTT. This chain connects TRBV2 to TRBJ1-1, with 7 bases lining up with TRBD1. Per the germline V gene, CDR1 is SNHLY and CDR2 is FYNNEI. CDR3 length: 14 amino acids.

The V and J genes are TRBV24-1 and TRBJ1-2; 8 nucleotides agree with TRBD1. The V segment lost 1 base and the J segment 7 bases; nucleotides outside the gene matches: 7. The germline V gene has CDR1 KGHDR and CDR2 SFDVKD. This CDR3 comprises 15 residues. The CDR3 loop is CATSDLGQGAGGYTF. The CDR3 DNA sequence: TGTGCCACCAGTGATTTAGGGCAGGGGGCAGGTGGCTACACCTTC.

J is TRBJ2-4 and V is TRBV6-1; D possibly corresponds to TRBD2 (7 bases). V was pared by 1 base and J by 8 bases, with 15 bases between. Germline V gene data show CDR1 as MNHNS and CDR2 as SASEGT. The CDR3 spans 15 residues. CDR3 amino acids: CASSEGGGGRDIQYF. The CDR3 nucleotides are TGTGCCAGCAGTGAAGGGGGCGGGGGCAGAGACATTCAGTACTTC.

CDR3 region: CASSDNPYGELFF. CDR3 nucleotide sequence: TGTGCCAGCAGTGATAACCCCTACGGGGAGCTGTTTTTT. V usage is TRBV2 and J usage is TRBJ2-2, with D unresolved. Deletions cut 3 bases from V and 7 bases from J, with 9 bases between. The CDR3 length is 13 residues. Germline loops: CDR1 SNHLY, CDR2 FYNNEI.

The rearrangement joins TRBV19 to TRBJ1-6, with TRBD1 matching 7 bases. Germline V gene lookup returns CDR1 LNHDA and CDR2 SQIVND (reference sequence). CDR3 size: 16 residues. The J segment lost 5 bases and the V segment lost 5 bases, leaving 9 bases of the junction unmatched. CDR3 sequence: CASSLRQGRDNSPLHF. CDR3 in DNA: TGTGCCAGTAGTTTGAGACAGGGTCGGGATAATTCACCCCTCCACTTT.

In its sample, this clone was seen once. This rearrangement joins TRBV4-3 to TRBJ2-2, with TRBD2 as a possible D gene (6 bases). This CDR3 contains 14 residues. Trimming left V 0 bases short and J 7 bases short, with 9 bases between. Germline-derived CDR1 and CDR2 are LGHNA and YSLEER. CDR3 region: CASSQDAGFGELFF. The CDR3 region has the DNA TGCGCCAGCAGCCAAGATGCGGGGTTCGGGGAGCTGTTTTTT.

This sequence joins TRBV10-3 and TRBJ1-6; D is uncertain. Germline values: CDR1 ENHRY, CDR2 SYGVKD. The CDR3 extends over 13 amino acids. V dropped 5 bases and J dropped 6 bases, with 8 bases sitting between them. Written as DNA, the CDR3 is TGTGCCATCAGTAGAGGGTCTAATTCACCCCTCCACTTT. Amino acid sequence: CAISRGSNSPLHF.

The rearrangement links TRBV12-5 to TRBJ1-1; the match to TRBD1 covers 8 bases. The junction had 9 bases not matched to a gene; V was cut back by 7 bases and J by 5 bases. The germline gives CDR1 LGHNT, CDR2 FRNRAP. The CDR3 has 14 residues. CDR3 coding DNA: TGTGCTAGTGCCACCGGACAGGGCTGGACTGAAGCTTTCTTT. Its protein product is CASATGQGWTEAFF.

This chain links TRBV13 with TRBJ1-2, with D perhaps TRBD1 (5 bases). The CDR3 is made up of 15 amino acids. The V gene's germline CDR1 is PRHDT and CDR2 FYEKMQ (reference sequence). V was shortened by 0 bases and J by 3 bases, with 11 bases between the two germline ends. Here the CDR3 reads CASSLGQGSDYGYTF. CDR3 DNA sequence: TGTGCCAGCAGCTTAGGCCAGGGTTCCGACTATGGCTACACCTTC.

This chain links TRBV5-1 with TRBJ2-3; TRBD2 matches at 12 bases. V shed 4 bases, J shed 0 bases, and the junction held 9 bases outside the gene matches. Germline lookup yields CDR1 SGHRS and CDR2 YFSETQ. This CDR3 has 18 amino acids. This CDR3 reads CASSPGPSGGASTDTQYF. Written as DNA, the CDR3 is TGCGCCAGCAGCCCGGGCCCTAGCGGGGGGGCGAGCACAGATACGCAGTATTTT.

This chain links TRBV27 with TRBJ1-2, with D unresolved. Germline CDR1 is MNHEY and CDR2 is SMNVEV (reference sequence). Deletions cut 5 bases from V and 4 bases from J, with 14 bases between. CDR3 length: 14 residues. The CDR3 DNA reads TGTGCCAGCAGTCCCCTCGGGAACACCTATGGCTACACCTTC. It specifies CASSPLGNTYGYTF.

In this sample, this clone turned up once. The V and J genes are TRBV7-2 and TRBJ2-5; possible D gene TRBD1, 5 bases. The V end was cut by 3 bases, the J end by 2 bases, with 10 bases between. This CDR3 spans 14 amino acids. Germline lookup yields CDR1 SGHTA and CDR2 FQGNSA. CDR3 in amino acids: CASSLQGSQETQYF. DNA for the CDR3: TGTGCCAGCAGCTTGCAGGGTTCTCAAGAGACCCAGTACTTC.

The chain is built from TRBV7-9 and TRBJ2-2; 11 bases fit TRBD1. Trimming took 7 bases from V and 2 from J; bases not matched to a gene: 21. The CDR3 loop spans 21 amino acids. CDR1 and CDR2 from the germline V gene are SEHNR and FQNEAQ (reference sequence). The CDR3 coding sequence is TGTGCCAGCACCCATCCACAGTTTGGACAGGGGGCCGTTAACAACACCGGGGAGCTGTTTTTT. This gives the protein CASTHPQFGQGAVNNTGELFF.

This chain uses TRBV5-4 with TRBJ1-2; D is possibly TRBD1 (6 bases). V dropped 4 bases and J dropped 2 bases, with 12 bases sitting between them. Germline V gene data show CDR1 as SGHNT and CDR2 as YYREEE (reference sequence). The CDR3 length is 14 residues. The CDR3 loop is CASSLLQGNYGYTF. CDR3 nucleotides: TGTGCCAGCAGCCTTCTACAGGGCAACTATGGCTACACCTTC. Using reference TRBV5-4 and TRBJ1-2 for the parts outside the CDR3, the full variable domain is ETGVTQSPTHLIKTRGQQVTLRCSSQSGHNTVSWYQQALGQGPQFIFQYYREEENGRGNFPPRFSGLQFPNYSSELNVNALELDDSALYLCASSLLQGNYGYTFGSGTRLTVV.

The CDR3 nucleotides are TGTGCCAGTAGTCCCGGGACTAGCGCCTACGAGCAGTACTTC. Protein product: CASSPGTSAYEQYF. The chain joins TRBV19 to TRBJ2-7, with 10 bases that match TRBD2. Germline V lookup: CDR1 LNHDA, CDR2 SQIVND (reference sequence). V gave up 5 bases and J gave up 2 bases; unmatched junction bases: 3. The CDR3 totals 14 residues. The full variable domain, its missing parts supplied by reference TRBV19 and TRBJ2-7, is DGGITQSPKYLFRKEGQNVTLSCEQNLNHDAMYWYRQDPGQGLRLIYYSQIVNDFQKGDIAEGYSVSREKKESFPLTVTSAQKNPTAFYLCASSPGTSAYEQYFGPGTRLTVT.

The chain is built from TRBV11-3 and TRBJ1-2, with D unclear. CDR1 SGHNT and CDR2 YENEEA come from the germline V gene. Trimming stripped 1 base from V and 3 bases from J, with 15 bases between. The length of the CDR3 is 16 residues. The CDR3 DNA is TGTGCCAGCAGCTTAGGATTGGGCAAAGCAGACTATGGCTACACCTTC. It translates to CASSLGLGKADYGYTF. Supplemented by reference TRBV11-3 and TRBJ1-2, the full variable domain reads EAGVVQSPRYKIIEKKQPVAFWCNPISGHNTLYWYLQNLGQGPELLIRYENEEAVDDSQLPKDRFSAERLKGVDSTLKIQPAELGDSAVYLCASSLGLGKADYGYTFGSGTRLTVV.

The chain's CDR3 is CSAGSTDTQYF. CDR3 DNA: TGCAGTGCCGGTAGCACAGATACGCAGTATTTT. The chain recombines TRBV20-1 with TRBJ2-3; no clear D. Trimming took 6 bases from V and 0 from J, leaving 4 bases between them. The V gene's germline CDR1 is DFQATT and CDR2 SNEGSKA (reference sequence). This CDR3 is 11 amino acids long.

The chain carries TRBV19 and TRBJ2-7; a weak D match, TRBD1 (5 bases). CDR1 is LNHDA and CDR2 is SQIVND in the germline V gene (reference sequence). The CDR3 sequence is 14 residues long. V gave up 3 bases and J gave up 5 bases, with 14 bases separating them. DNA for the CDR3: TGTGCCAGTAGTATGGCACAGGTTGACCACGAGCAGTACTTC. Translating gives CASSMAQVDHEQYF. The variable domain in full, completed from reference TRBV19 and TRBJ2-7, reads DGGITQSPKYLFRKEGQNVTLSCEQNLNHDAMYWYRQDPGQGLRLIYYSQIVNDFQKGDIAEGYSVSREKKESFPLTVTSAQKNPTAFYLCASSMAQVDHEQYFGPGTRLTVT.

J is TRBJ2-3 and V is TRBV19, with 9 bases matching TRBD2. The CDR3 has 15 amino acids. Germline trimming cut 1 base from V and 5 bases from J; bases unmatched to any gene: 4. Per germline, CDR1 LNHDA and CDR2 SQIVND (reference sequence). CDR3 in amino acids: CASSIGLAGKDTQYF. DNA of the CDR3: TGTGCCAGTAGTATAGGCCTAGCGGGGAAAGATACGCAGTATTTT.

The chain employs TRBV27 and TRBJ2-1; TRBD1 matches at 7 bases. The CDR3 sequence is 13 residues long. Unmatched junction bases numbered 4, after V lost 6 bases and J lost 5 bases. The germline gives CDR1 MNHEY, CDR2 SMNVEV (reference sequence). CDR3 in DNA: TGTGCCAGCAGCAACAGGGGAAACAATGAGCAGTTCTTC. Amino acids: CASSNRGNNEQFF.

The chain is built from TRBV5-1 and TRBJ1-1, with D possibly matching TRBD1 (5 bases). This CDR3 spans 14 amino acids. Germline V lookup: CDR1 SGHRS, CDR2 YFSETQ. The V gene lost 4 bases and the J gene lost 5 bases, with 15 bases spanning the gap. In nucleotides, the CDR3 is TGCGCCAGCAGCATCGCGCGGGGGAAGACTGAAGCTTTCTTT. It codes for CASSIARGKTEAFF.

This clone was seen only once. CDR3 residues: CASRGTQLYGYTF. The CDR3, as DNA: TGTGCCAGCAGGGGGACACAGCTCTATGGCTACACCTTC. This rearrangement joins TRBV2 to TRBJ1-2; tentatively, D is TRBD1 (6 bases). Trimming shortened V by 6 bases and J by 4 bases, and 12 bases separated the two germline ends. This CDR3 is built from 13 residues. Germline V gene sequence: CDR1 SNHLY, CDR2 FYNNEI.